A single sample is the source of the 32 T cell receptor beta chains below, sequenced in a study of CD8 T cells in ankylosing spondylitis. TCRdb redid the calling of the 5' RACE reads with MiXCR, one entry per CDR3 protein. The sample lists 130,000 or so distinct CDR3 sequences; 7% were seen once. The sequencing sample was made of blood, either unsorted or a sorted T cell fraction (not recorded which). These receptors were taken from a male donor with ankylosing spondylitis or in good health (not recorded which).

This clonotype was picked up many times. The V call is TRBV5-1, the J call TRBJ1-3; D might be TRBD1 (6 bases). The CDR3 extends over 16 amino acids. In germline, CDR1 is SGHRS, CDR2 YFSETQ. V was shortened by 0 bases and J by 0 bases, with 10 bases between the two germline ends. The CDR3 DNA is TGCGCCAGCAGCTTGGCAGGACAGCACTCTGGAAACACCATATATTTT. Translating gives CASSLAGQHSGNTIYF.

This clonotype was seen at least ten times. The chain recombines TRBV12-3 or TRBV12-4 with TRBJ2-7; 7 bases are a match to TRBD2. V trimming: 6 bases; J trimming: 2 bases; junction bases outside the gene matches: 4. This CDR3 is built from 13 residues. CDR3 sequence: CASRAGLPYEQYF. The CDR3 nucleotides read TGTGCCAGCAGAGCGGGACTACCCTACGAGCAGTACTTC.

This CDR3 reads CASSTRQRARDNEQFF. CDR3 DNA sequence: TGCGCCAGCAGCACGCGCCAACGCGCCCGGGATAATGAGCAGTTCTTC. The rearrangement uses TRBV10-1 and TRBJ2-1, with D maybe TRBD2 (5 bases). The CDR3 sequence is 16 residues long. CDR1 is WNHNN, CDR2 SYGVQD, per germline (reference sequence). V lost 6 bases, J lost 7 bases, and 22 bases lay in between.

This clonotype was counted many times. CDR3 in DNA: TGTGCCAGCAGCTTGGTGCCGGCTAACTATGGCTACACCTTC. Amino acid sequence: CASSLVPANYGYTF. This chain joins TRBV5-6 and TRBJ1-2; D is unclear. Trimming took off 0 bases at V and 0 bases at J, with 6 bases between the two ends. Per germline, CDR1 SGHDT and CDR2 YYEEEE. CDR3 size: 14 residues. Based on the CDR3 plus reference TRBV5-6 and TRBJ1-2, the full variable domain is DAGVTQSPTHLIKTRGQQVTLRCSPKSGHDTVSWYQQALGQGPQFIFQYYEEEERQRGNFPDRFSGHQFPNYSSELNVNALLLGDSALYLCASSLVPANYGYTFGSGTRLTVV.

This clonotype was counted at least ten times. The chain recombines TRBV5-1 with TRBJ2-7; TRBD2 matches 12 bases. The V and J ends lost 0 bases and 1 base, in that order; junction bases with no gene match: 17. The CDR3 length is 21 residues. Germline V CDR1 and CDR2: SGHRS, YFSETQ. Here the CDR3 DNA reads TGCGCCAGCAGCTTGGTGTTATGGTCTACTAGCGGGAGGCCACCATCCTACGAGCAGTACTTC. Its protein is CASSLVLWSTSGRPPSYEQYF. Filled out from reference TRBV5-1 and TRBJ2-7, the complete variable domain reads KAGVTQTPRYLIKTRGQQVTLSCSPISGHRSVSWYQQTPGQGLQFLFEYFSETQRNKGNFPGRFSGRQFSNSRSEMNVSTLELGDSALYLCASSLVLWSTSGRPPSYEQYFGPGTRLTVT.

This clonotype was recorded many times. The chain combines TRBV20-1 with TRBJ1-5; tentative D call: TRBD1 (6 bases). V was shortened by 5 bases and J by 3 bases, with 11 bases between the two germline ends. The germline CDR1 and CDR2 sequences are DFQATT and SNEGSKA (reference sequence). This CDR3 is built from 13 residues. For the CDR3, the DNA is TGCAGTGCTCCACAGGGAAACAATCAGCCCCAGCATTTT. Translated: CSAPQGNNQPQHF.

This rearrangement joins TRBV6-5 to TRBJ2-6; D possibly corresponds to TRBD2 (5 bases). The V and J ends lost 10 bases and 0 bases respectively, with 13 bases between them. The CDR3 covers 15 residues. Germline V gene lookup returns CDR1 MNHEY and CDR2 SVGAGI. DNA for the CDR3: TGTGCCACCAGCAAAGAGGGCTCTGGGGCCAACGTCCTGACTTTC. Translating gives CATSKEGSGANVLTF.

Remarks on this clonotype: A much more abundant neighbour one base away suggests this may be a read error. The chain links TRBV7-2 to TRBJ2-3; the match to TRBD2 covers 7 bases. Trimming removed 1 base from V and 2 bases from J; junction bases left unmatched: 3. Germline V gives CDR1 SGHTA, CDR2 FQGNSA. The CDR3 is 15 residues long. CDR3 coding DNA: TGTGCCAGCAGCTTAGGGGAGGGCCTCACAGATACGCAGTATTTT. This codes for CASSLGEGLTDTQYF.

This clonotype has a count of ten or more. V gene TRBV5-1 combines with J gene TRBJ2-6, with no clear D. The V and J ends lost 0 bases and 6 bases respectively, with 13 bases between them. CDR3 length: 16 residues. Germline assignment: CDR1 SGHRS and CDR2 YFSETQ. The CDR3 coding sequence is TGCGCCAGCAGCTTGGAGTTTCTGGGAACGGCCAACGTCCTGACTTTC. This codes for CASSLEFLGTANVLTF.

The V call is TRBV14, the J call TRBJ2-5; either TRBD1 or TRBD2 may supply D (5 bases each). This CDR3 is 15 amino acids long. Trimming pared 4 bases from V and 5 bases from J, leaving 17 bases between. Germline-derived CDR1 and CDR2 are SGHDN and FVKESK. DNA for the CDR3: TGTGCCAGCAGCCTAAAGAGAGGGGATGGGGAGACCCAGTACTTC. Translation: CASSLKRGDGETQYF.

The table lists this clonotype with many counts. The chain couples TRBV29-1 to TRBJ1-1; no clear D. The CDR3 runs 11 residues. The germline V gene has CDR1 SQVTM and CDR2 ANQGSEA. The V end was cut by 4 bases, the J end by 6 bases, with 9 bases between. Here the CDR3 DNA reads TGCAGCGTTGGTCTGATCTCTGAAGCTTTCTTT. This encodes CSVGLISEAFF.

J is TRBJ2-2 and V is TRBV10-3; a weak D match, TRBD1 (6 bases). Germline V CDR1 and CDR2: ENHRY, SYGVKD. The V end lost 4 bases, the J end lost 3 bases, and 30 bases lay between the germline ends. The CDR3 is 21 residues long. Here the CDR3 reads CAISGAQGTTMGSSHTGELFF. The CDR3 coding sequence is TGTGCCATCAGTGGGGCCCAGGGGACCACAATGGGCAGTAGCCACACCGGGGAGCTGTTTTTT.

This clonotype was detected ten times or more. The chain carries TRBV5-1 and TRBJ2-1; TRBD1 aligns across 7 bases. With V trimmed by 5 bases and J by 8 bases, 13 bases remained unmatched. Germline loops: CDR1 SGHRS, CDR2 YFSETQ. The CDR3 runs to 15 residues. The CDR3 region has the DNA TGCGCCAGCAGGAAAGGGACAGTTCCTGTGGATGAGCAGTTCTTC. This sequence encodes CASRKGTVPVDEQFF.

There are many counts of this clonotype. V gene TRBV27 combines with J gene TRBJ2-3, with D maybe TRBD2 (6 bases). This CDR3 is 16 amino acids long. Germline loops: CDR1 MNHEY, CDR2 SMNVEV (reference sequence). Trimming pared 3 bases from V and 7 bases from J, leaving 20 bases between. The CDR3 DNA follows: TGTGCCAGCAGTTTCTGGGGGGACGGGGTCACGAATACGCAGTATTTT. Its translation is CASSFWGDGVTNTQYF.

The chain is built from TRBV3-2 and TRBJ1-3; TRBD1, the D gene given by the table, was not confirmed from the DNA. TRBV3-2 is a listed pseudogene. The CDR3 sequence is 19 residues long. This CDR3 reads CATTPNPGTGARLWNTIYF. The CDR3 nucleotides are TGTGCCACCACTCCTAATCCCGGGACAGGCGCCCGTCTGTGGAACACCATATATTTT.

The sample holds many counts of this clonotype. This chain joins TRBV7-9 and TRBJ2-3; D is uncertain. V lost 3 bases to trimming and J lost 4 bases, with 5 bases between them. Looked up from germline, CDR1 is SEHNR and CDR2 is FQNEAQ (reference sequence). There are 12 residues in the CDR3. The CDR3 coding sequence is TGTGCCAGCAGCTTCAAGGCAGATACGCAGTATTTT. It yields the protein CASSFKADTQYF.

This clonotype was counted many times. The chain carries TRBV20-1 and TRBJ2-1; 11 nucleotides align to TRBD2. CDR3 length: 14 residues. The J segment lost 5 bases and the V segment lost 6 bases, leaving 6 bases of the junction unmatched. Germline V CDR1 and CDR2: DFQATT, SNEGSKA (reference sequence). CDR3 nucleotide sequence: TGCAGTGCAGTTAGCGGGAGGGCCGACAATGAGCAGTTCTTC. It yields the protein CSAVSGRADNEQFF.

This clonotype was counted many times. The genes are TRBV28 and TRBJ2-7; 10 nucleotides line up with TRBD1. CDR3 length: 15 amino acids. Germline V gene lookup returns CDR1 MDHEN and CDR2 SYDVKM. J lost 2 bases, V lost 4 bases, and 5 bases had no gene match. CDR3 sequence reads: CASSSPGQGPYEQYF. For the CDR3, the DNA is TGTGCCAGCAGTTCCCCGGGACAGGGGCCCTACGAGCAGTACTTC. Filled out from reference TRBV28 and TRBJ2-7, the complete variable domain reads DVKVTQSSRYLVKRTGEKVFLECVQDMDHENMFWYRQDPGLGLRLIYFSYDVKMKEKGDIPEGYSVSREKKERFSLILESASTNQTSMYLCASSSPGQGPYEQYFGPGTRLTVT.

This clonotype was observed many times. The chain has TRBV24-1 and TRBJ2-5; no reliable D call. Germline loops: CDR1 KGHDR, CDR2 SFDVKD. The length of the CDR3 is 12 residues. The ends were cut back, 3 bases at V and 5 bases at J, with 6 bases in the middle. This CDR3 is CATSDGVETQYF. For the CDR3, the DNA is TGTGCCACCAGTGATGGGGTGGAGACCCAGTACTTC.

This clonotype showed up many times. V gene TRBV9 combines with J gene TRBJ1-4; D is unresolved. Germline lookup yields CDR1 SGDLS and CDR2 YYNGEE. This CDR3 has 14 amino acids. V was pared by 0 bases and J by 5 bases, with 8 bases between. The CDR3: CASSVGQPNEKLFF. The CDR3 DNA sequence: TGTGCCAGCAGCGTAGGCCAGCCCAATGAAAAACTGTTTTTT.

The chain is built from TRBV7-2 and TRBJ2-5; 8 bases line up with TRBD2. Germline V CDR1 and CDR2: SGHTA, FQGNSA. The V segment lost 4 bases and the J segment 2 bases; nucleotides outside the gene matches: 6. The length of the CDR3 is 15 residues. Written as DNA, the CDR3 is TGTGCCAGCAGCTATACCGGGACTAGGCAAGAGACCCAGTACTTC. It encodes CASSYTGTRQETQYF.

The rearrangement links TRBV23-1 to TRBJ1-4; D is ambiguous. TRBV23-1 is known as an ORF, though its function is uncertain. V was shortened by 1 base and J by 0 bases, with 9 bases between the two germline ends. This CDR3 is built from 16 residues. The CDR3 here is CASSQFLGSTNEKLFF. The CDR3, as DNA: TGCGCCAGCAGTCAATTTTTAGGTTCAACTAATGAAAAACTGTTTTTT.

This clonotype was recorded many times. The gene calls are TRBV4-1 and TRBJ1-5; D unclear. Germline lookup yields CDR1 MGHRA and CDR2 YSYEKL. This CDR3 contains 12 residues. V was clipped by 3 bases and J by 0 bases, with 0 bases between them. The CDR3 sequence: CASSHSNQPQHF. In DNA form, the CDR3 reads TGCGCCAGCAGCCATAGCAATCAGCCCCAGCATTTT.

This clonotype was detected ten times or more. The gene calls are TRBV5-1 and TRBJ1-1; weak D call: TRBD1 (6 bases). The ends were cut back, 1 base at V and 3 bases at J, with 13 bases in the middle. The CDR3 runs 15 residues. Per the germline V gene, CDR1 is SGHRS and CDR2 is YFSETQ. The DNA for the CDR3 is TGCGCCAGCAGCTTGACAGGGTACCTGGACACTGAAGCTTTCTTT. It yields the protein CASSLTGYLDTEAFF.

This clonotype was observed at least ten times. The V and J genes are TRBV7-6 and TRBJ2-2; D may correspond to TRBD1 or TRBD2 (5 bases each). Deletions cut 0 bases from V and 5 bases from J, with 19 bases between. Germline CDR1 is SGHVS and CDR2 is FNYEAQ. This CDR3 is built from 18 residues. CDR3 residues: CASSLAYKGTRRTGELFF. DNA for the CDR3: TGTGCCAGCAGCTTAGCCTACAAAGGGACCAGGAGGACCGGGGAGCTGTTTTTT.

This clonotype has at least ten counts. The J gene is TRBJ2-7, the V gene TRBV11-1; no firm D call. Trimming took 8 bases from V and 4 from J, leaving 12 bases between them. Germline-derived CDR1 and CDR2 are SGHAT and FQDESV (reference sequence). The CDR3 spans 12 residues. As DNA, the CDR3 is TGTGCCAGCGGCCCCCGACCTTACGAGCAGTACTTC. It translates to CASGPRPYEQYF.

This clonotype was seen ten or more times. This chain links TRBV6-2 or TRBV6-3 with TRBJ1-5, with D possibly matching TRBD1 (6 bases). Trimming cost V 2 bases and J 0 bases, with 14 bases left between them. The V gene's germline CDR1 is MNHEY and CDR2 SVGEGT. The CDR3 sequence is 17 residues long. The CDR3 coding sequence is TGTGCCAGCAGTTACGTCTGGGGACAAAATAGCAATCAGCCCCAGCATTTT. Protein: CASSYVWGQNSNQPQHF.

At least ten counts were recorded for this clonotype. The rearrangement links TRBV20-1 to TRBJ2-7, with TRBD2 identical over 8 bases. Germline-derived CDR1 and CDR2 are DFQATT and SNEGSKA (reference sequence). Trimming at V came to 5 bases and at J to 4 bases, leaving 13 bases not matched to a gene. The CDR3 extends over 15 amino acids. CDR3 DNA: TGCAGTGCTCGGCGGGGGGCGGACCTTGCGTACGAGCAGTACTTC. This translates into CSARRGADLAYEQYF.

This clonotype was picked up many times. The rearrangement links TRBV3-1 to TRBJ2-7, with 8 bases lining up with TRBD2. The CDR3 totals 15 residues. CDR1 and CDR2 from the germline V gene are LGHDT and YNNKEL (reference sequence). Trimming removed 1 base from V and 7 bases from J; junction bases left unmatched: 9. This chain's CDR3 is CASSQVGGAPGEQYF. The CDR3 DNA is TGTGCCAGCAGCCAAGTCGGGGGGGCACCGGGTGAGCAGTACTTC.

This clonotype came up many times. The chain links TRBV19 to TRBJ1-2; the match to TRBD1 covers 7 bases. CDR1 is LNHDA, CDR2 SQIVND, per germline (reference sequence). Germline trimming cut 3 bases from V and 6 bases from J; bases unmatched to any gene: 10. CDR3 length: 15 residues. CDR3 nucleotide sequence: TGTGCCAGTAGTATTTGGGGACAGAGAGAGGATGGCTACACCTTC. Residues: CASSIWGQREDGYTF.

The chain is built from TRBV12-3 or TRBV12-4 and TRBJ1-1; D unclear. With 0 bases removed from V and 7 bases from J, the gap between germline ends came to 9 bases. The CDR3 spans 13 residues. The CDR3 loop reads CASSLALWDEAFF. The CDR3 DNA reads as TGTGCCAGCAGTTTAGCGCTGTGGGATGAAGCTTTCTTT.

This clonotype has a count of ten or more. The chain couples TRBV9 to TRBJ1-1, with D uncertain. The CDR3 has 13 residues. CDR1 is SGDLS and CDR2 is YYNGEE in the germline V gene. V lost 0 bases, J lost 0 bases, and 3 bases lay in between. CDR3 nucleotide sequence: TGTGCCAGCAGCGTAGTGGTGAACACTGAAGCTTTCTTT. It yields the protein CASSVVVNTEAFF.